This T cell receptor (beta chain) was captured in a study of shared clonotypes between healthy human individuals. Sequenced by immunoSEQ multiplex PCR; TCRdb stores in-frame clones only, minus some. Of about 2.3 million clones in the sample, around 93% were seen once. This clone has only one observation. Its specificity is unknown. The germline V gene has CDR1 MNHEY and CDR2 SVGAGI. The CDR3 consists of 13 residues. V was clipped by 6 bases and J by 1 base, with 10 bases between them. There were only Caucasian adults among the donors, and all lived in Nashville, Tennessee. Naive CD4+ cells were CD45RA-selected; the remaining cells were memory. Study-level results: Naive CD4 clonotype sharing across a handful of donors was about 5%. Blood was the only sampled material, and tissue repertoires likely differ.

The specimen sequenced was naive CD4+ T cells from PBMCs. Subset given: CD45RA+ positively selected. The TCR sequence derives from a young man in good health. Some clones in this sample may be carry-over from other donors' samples. The chain employs TRBV6-5 and TRBJ2-7; D call uncertain. CDR3 in DNA: TGTGCCAGCAGCCAACAGATTTCCTACGAGCAGTACTTC. Translating gives CASSQQISYEQYF.